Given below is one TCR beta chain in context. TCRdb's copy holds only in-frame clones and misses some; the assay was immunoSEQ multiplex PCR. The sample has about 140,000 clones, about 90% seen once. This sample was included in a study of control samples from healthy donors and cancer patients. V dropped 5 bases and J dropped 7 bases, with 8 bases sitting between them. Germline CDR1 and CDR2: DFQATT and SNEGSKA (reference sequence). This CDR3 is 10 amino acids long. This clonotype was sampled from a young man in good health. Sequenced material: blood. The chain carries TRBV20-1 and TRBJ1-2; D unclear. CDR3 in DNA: TGCAGTGCTCCCGATGGTGGCTACACCTTC. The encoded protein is CSAPDGGYTF.